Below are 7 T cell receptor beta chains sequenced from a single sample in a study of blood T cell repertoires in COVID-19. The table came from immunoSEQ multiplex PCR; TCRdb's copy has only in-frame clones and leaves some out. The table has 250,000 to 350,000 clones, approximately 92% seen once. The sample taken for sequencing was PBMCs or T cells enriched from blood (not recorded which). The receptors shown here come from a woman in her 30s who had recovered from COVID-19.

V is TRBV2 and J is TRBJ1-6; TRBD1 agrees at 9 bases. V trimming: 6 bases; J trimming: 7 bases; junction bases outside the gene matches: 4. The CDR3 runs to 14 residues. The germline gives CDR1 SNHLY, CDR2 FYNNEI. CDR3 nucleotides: TGTGCCAGCAGGGCCGGGACAGGGAATTCACCCCTCCACTTT. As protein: CASRAGTGNSPLHF.

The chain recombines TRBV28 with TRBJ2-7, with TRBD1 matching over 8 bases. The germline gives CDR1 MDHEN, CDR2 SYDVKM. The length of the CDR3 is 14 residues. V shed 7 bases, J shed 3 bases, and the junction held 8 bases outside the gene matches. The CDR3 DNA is TGTGCCAGCATTTCCCCAGGGGGCAACTACGAGCAGTACTTC. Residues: CASISPGGNYEQYF.

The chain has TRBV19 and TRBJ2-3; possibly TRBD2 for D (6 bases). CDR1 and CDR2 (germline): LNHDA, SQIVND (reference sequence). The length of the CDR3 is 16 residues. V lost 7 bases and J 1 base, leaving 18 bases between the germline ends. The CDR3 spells CASTSPRGARTDTQYF. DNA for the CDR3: TGTGCCAGTACCTCCCCCCGCGGGGCCCGCACAGATACGCAGTATTTT.

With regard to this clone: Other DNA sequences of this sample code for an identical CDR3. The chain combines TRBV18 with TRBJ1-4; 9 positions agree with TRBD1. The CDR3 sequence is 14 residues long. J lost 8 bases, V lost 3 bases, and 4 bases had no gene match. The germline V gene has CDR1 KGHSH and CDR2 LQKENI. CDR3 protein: CASSPGQGNEKLFF. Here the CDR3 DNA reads TGTGCCAGCTCACCGGGACAGGGAAACGAAAAACTGTTTTTT. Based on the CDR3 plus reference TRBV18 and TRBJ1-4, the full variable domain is NAGVMQNPRHLVRRRGQEARLRCSPMKGHSHVYWYRQLPEEGLKFMVYLQKENIIDESGMPKERFSAEFPKEGPSILRIQQVVRGDSAAYFCASSPGQGNEKLFFGSGTQLSVL.

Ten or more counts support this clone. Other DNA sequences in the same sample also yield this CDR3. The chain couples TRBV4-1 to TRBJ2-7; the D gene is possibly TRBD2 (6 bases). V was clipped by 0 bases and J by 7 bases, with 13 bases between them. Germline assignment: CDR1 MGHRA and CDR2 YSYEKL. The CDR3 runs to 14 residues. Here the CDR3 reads CASSQDLRGWEQYF. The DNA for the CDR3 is TGCGCCAGCAGCCAAGATCTGCGGGGTTGGGAGCAGTACTTC.

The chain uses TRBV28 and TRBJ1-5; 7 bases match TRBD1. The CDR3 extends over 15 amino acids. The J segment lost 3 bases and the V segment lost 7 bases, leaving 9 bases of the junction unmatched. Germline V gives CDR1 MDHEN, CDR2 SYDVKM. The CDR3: CASTLDRLVNQPQHF. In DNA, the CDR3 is TGTGCCAGCACCCTGGACAGGCTCGTCAATCAGCCCCAGCATTTT.

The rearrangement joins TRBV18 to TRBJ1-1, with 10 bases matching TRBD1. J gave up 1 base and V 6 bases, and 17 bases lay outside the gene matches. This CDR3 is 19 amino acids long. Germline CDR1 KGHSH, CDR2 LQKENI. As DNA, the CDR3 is TGTGCCAGCTCCCGTAGACAGGGGGCGCCTATAGCGAAGAACACTGAAGCTTTCTTT. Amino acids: CASSRRQGAPIAKNTEAFF.